The present T cell receptor (beta chain) was sequenced within a study of cytomegalovirus exposure and HLA in healthy donors. Germline V lookup: CDR1 MNHEY, CDR2 SVGAGI. The CDR3 is 15 residues long. Findings and caveats of the study: A few V segments could not be told apart, such as TRBV6-2 and TRBV6-3, and were left out. Follow-up analysis later connected one missense variant in DCLRE1C with trimming of TCR beta V- and J-genes. The study labeled 164 TCR beta chains cytomegalovirus-associated. Another analysis was done later, and it associated roughly 15,000 TCR beta sequences with HLA alleles at 0.05 false discovery rate.

Note on this clone: Its specificity is unknown.

PCR used 60 Vbeta primers and 13 Jbeta primers. This table comes from immunoSEQ multiplex PCR, and its TCRdb copy is limited to in-frame clones, with some not included. The sample lists just under 95,000 clones, 81% occurring once. This sequence joins TRBV6-5 and TRBJ2-5; 10 bases align to TRBD1. The tail of the sequence fits TRBJ2-7 better, so the J call may be wrong. The material sequenced was PBMCs. The receptor comes from a human donor in good health. The CDR3 DNA reads TGTGCCAGCAGTTTGACAGGGGGCATAACCTACGAGCAGTACTTC. Its translation: CASSLTGGITYEQYF.